The text below deals with one T cell receptor beta chain. The target antigen is unknown. The data belong to a study of cytomegalovirus exposure and HLA in healthy donors. Study-level points and caveats: Later analysis revealed greater clonal expansion in HLA-associated TCR beta chains than in equally common others.

PCR amplification relied on 60 Vbeta primers (plus 13 Jbeta primers). The data were produced by immunoSEQ multiplex PCR, yet TCRdb's version contains in-frame clones alone and is incomplete. The sample records under 250,000 clones, 75% to 85% being singletons. The CDR3 sequence is 15 residues long. In germline, CDR1 is MNHNY, CDR2 SVGAGI (reference sequence). V lost 7 bases to trimming and J lost 0 bases, with 14 bases between them. This receptor was taken from a woman in her forties or fifties in good health and CMV-seronegative. The rearrangement uses TRBV6-6 and TRBJ2-3, with a tentative D call TRBD2 (5 bases). What was sequenced was PBMCs. The CDR3 here is CASTPRRSSTDTQYF. The CDR3, as DNA: TGTGCCAGCACCCCGAGGAGGTCAAGCACAGATACGCAGTATTTT.